The rows below give T cell receptor beta chains drawn from one sample of a study of PD-1 blockade in classical Hodgkin lymphoma. Some clones are missing from TCRdb's copy, which holds only in-frame ones; the method was immunoSEQ multiplex PCR. This table holds approximately 60,000 clones, approximately 88% found once. The specimen was peripheral blood mononuclear cells (PBMCs), collected at baseline. The receptors shown here come from a human donor with classical Hodgkin lymphoma. The CDR3 runs from the conserved cysteine through the conserved F or W. A D gene is named only where the DNA matches it firmly. A clone size is listed for some rows: how often the clone was seen (once, few, many), or a class if it is expanded.

V gene: TRBV21-1
CDR3 length: 15
J gene: TRBJ2-1
clone size: .
D gene: .
CDR3 DNA: TGTGCCAGCAGCAAAAGTGGGGGTACCTACAATGAGCAGTTCTTC
CDR3 protein: CASSKSGGTYNEQFF

V gene: TRBV19
CDR3 length: 14
J gene: TRBJ2-5
clone size: .
D gene: .
CDR3 DNA: TGTGCCAGTAGTATAGTTGGTGGCCAAGAGACCCAGTACTTC
CDR3 protein: CASSIVGGQETQYF

V gene: TRBV6-6
CDR3 length: 15
J gene: TRBJ1-3
clone size: .
D gene: TRBD1
CDR3 DNA: TGTGCCAGCAGTTACATGACAGGGGTCGGAAACACCATATATTTT
CDR3 protein: CASSYMTGVGNTIYF

V gene: TRBV29-1
CDR3 length: 18
J gene: TRBJ2-2
clone size: .
D gene: .
CDR3 DNA: TGCAGCGTCCAAGTTGAAGGTGGTTTCTTTTCGAACACCGGGGAGCTGTTTTTT
CDR3 protein: CSVQVEGGFFSNTGELFF

V gene: TRBV7-3
CDR3 length: 11
J gene: TRBJ2-2
clone size: .
D gene: .
CDR3 DNA: TGTGCCAGCCAGGGTCCCGGGGAGCTGTTTTTT
CDR3 protein: CASQGPGELFF

V gene: TRBV4-2
CDR3 length: 17
J gene: TRBJ1-4
clone size: .
D gene: TRBD1
CDR3 DNA: TGTGCCAGCAGCCAAGGGACAGGGGTGAGGACTAATGAAAAACTGTTTTTT
CDR3 protein: CASSQGTGVRTNEKLFF

V gene: TRBV7-9
CDR3 length: 17
J gene: TRBJ2-4
clone size: .
D gene: TRBD2
CDR3 DNA: TGTGCCAGCAGCTTAAAAGGCAGGGAGGGGGCCAAAAACATTCAGTACTTC
CDR3 protein: CASSLKGREGAKNIQYF

V gene: TRBV7-9
CDR3 length: 17
J gene: TRBJ2-3
clone size: .
D gene: .
CDR3 DNA: TGTGCCAGCAGCGGGGATCGAAGCCTAGCGAGCACAGATACGCAGTATTTT
CDR3 protein: CASSGDRSLASTDTQYF

V gene: TRBV27
CDR3 length: 11
J gene: TRBJ1-1
clone size: .
D gene: .
CDR3 DNA: TGTGCCACCCAGGGGAACACTGAAGCTTTCTTT
CDR3 protein: CATQGNTEAFF

V gene: TRBV11-1
CDR3 length: 19
J gene: TRBJ2-1
clone size: .
D gene: .
CDR3 DNA: TGTGCCAGCAGCTTTCTGGCCAGGGCATTTTTTGGTTCCTACAATGAGCAGTTCTTC
CDR3 protein: CASSFLARAFFGSYNEQFF

V gene: TRBV2
CDR3 length: 15
J gene: TRBJ1-1
clone size: .
D gene: .
CDR3 DNA: TGTGCCAGCAGTGAATTCGACAAGACGAACACTGAAGCTTTCTTT
CDR3 protein: CASSEFDKTNTEAFF

V gene: TRBV7-8
CDR3 length: 13
J gene: TRBJ1-2
clone size: .
D gene: .
CDR3 DNA: TGTGCCAGCAGCTTTGGGGGGCTGGATGGCTACACCTTC
CDR3 protein: CASSFGGLDGYTF

V gene: TRBV28
CDR3 length: 13
J gene: TRBJ2-7
clone size: .
D gene: TRBD2
CDR3 DNA: TGTGCCAGCAGTTGGGGGGGGTCCTACGAGCAGTACTTC
CDR3 protein: CASSWGGSYEQYF

V gene: TRBV10-2
CDR3 length: 13
J gene: TRBJ1-5
clone size: .
D gene: .
CDR3 DNA: TGCGCCAGCAATAGGGAGGGCAATCAGCCCCAGCATTTT
CDR3 protein: CASNREGNQPQHF

V gene: TRBV7-9
CDR3 length: 15
J gene: TRBJ1-3
clone size: once
D gene: .
CDR3 DNA: TGTGCCAGCAGCCCCGACGGATCCTCTGGAAACACCATATATTTT
CDR3 protein: CASSPDGSSGNTIYF

V gene: TRBV6-6
CDR3 length: 16
J gene: TRBJ1-2
clone size: .
D gene: TRBD1
CDR3 DNA: TGTGCCAGCAGAACGGGACAGGGGGTAACTAACTATGGCTACACCTTC
CDR3 protein: CASRTGQGVTNYGYTF

V gene: TRBV5-3
CDR3 length: 13
J gene: TRBJ1-2
clone size: .
D gene: .
CDR3 DNA: TGTGCCAGCAGCTATGGCAGCTTCTATGGCTACACCTTC
CDR3 protein: CASSYGSFYGYTF